This record concerns one T cell receptor (beta chain) sequence. These data belong to a study of blood T cell repertoires in COVID-19. Per the germline V gene, CDR1 is PRHDT and CDR2 is FYEKMQ (reference sequence). The CDR3 is 14 residues long. Trimming removed 1 base at V and 1 base at J, with 5 bases between. Participants, about 18 to 100 years old, spanned 25 or so US areas. Original processing methods: Researchers report that nucleated cell counts were estimated from reference gene primer amplification. Clones were read by immunoSEQ multiplex PCR, and TCRdb kept only the in-frame ones, dropping some. V and J calls and clone size come straight from that table; D and trimming were deduced from the DNA. The sample records about 220,000 clones, 82% being singletons.

The V gene is TRBV13, the J gene TRBJ1-5; D unresolved. Sequencing was done on a sample of PBMCs or T cells enriched from blood (not recorded which). The sequence was obtained from a woman in her fifties or sixties who had recovered from COVID-19. CDR3 DNA sequence: TGTGCCAGCAGCTTAGCTGAGAGCAATCAGCCCCAGCATTTT. It translates to CASSLAESNQPQHF.